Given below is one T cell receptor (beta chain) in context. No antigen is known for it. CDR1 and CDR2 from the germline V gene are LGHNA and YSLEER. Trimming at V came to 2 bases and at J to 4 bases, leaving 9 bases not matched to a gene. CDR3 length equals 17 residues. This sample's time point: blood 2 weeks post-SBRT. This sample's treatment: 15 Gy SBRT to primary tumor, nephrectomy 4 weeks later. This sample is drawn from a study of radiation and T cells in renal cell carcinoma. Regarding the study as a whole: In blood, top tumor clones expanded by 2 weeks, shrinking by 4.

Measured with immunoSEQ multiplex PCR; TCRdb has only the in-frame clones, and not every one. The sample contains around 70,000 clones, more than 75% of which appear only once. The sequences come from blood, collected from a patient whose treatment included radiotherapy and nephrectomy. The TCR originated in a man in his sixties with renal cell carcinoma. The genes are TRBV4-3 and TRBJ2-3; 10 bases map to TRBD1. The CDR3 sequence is CASSQYFRDRGADTQYF. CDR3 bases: TGCGCCAGCAGCCAATACTTCCGGGACAGGGGCGCAGATACGCAGTATTTT.